These 9 T cell receptor beta chains were sequenced from one sample in a study of CD8 T cells in ankylosing spondylitis. Study-wide points: Seven or eight highly homologous variants formed a TCR beta motif that appeared characteristic of ankylosing spondylitis blood.

Their cognate antigens are unknown. TCRdb re-called the 5' RACE reads with MiXCR, one entry per CDR3 protein. Of about 800,000 distinct CDR3 sequences in the sample, roughly 10% were seen once. The sample was blood, either unsorted or a sorted T cell fraction (not recorded which). These receptors were obtained from a male donor with ankylosing spondylitis.

This clonotype was counted a few times. V gene TRBV4-2 combines with J gene TRBJ2-1; 11 nucleotides match TRBD1. The V gene end was trimmed by 0 bases and the J gene end by 4 bases; junction bases not matched to a gene: 5. CDR1 is LGHNA, CDR2 YNFKEQ, per germline. This CDR3 has 17 residues. This CDR3 reads CASSQERTGGTYNEQFF. CDR3 nucleotides: TGTGCCAGCAGCCAAGAGAGGACAGGGGGCACGTACAATGAGCAGTTCTTC.

This clonotype was observed at least ten times. Compared with germline, one end of the junction differs, possibly owing to a read error. The genes are TRBV7-2 and TRBJ2-5; maybe TRBD2 (5 bases). CDR1 and CDR2 from the germline V gene are SGHTA and FQGNSA. The CDR3 is made up of 14 amino acids. The CDR3 reads CASSLGRAQETQYF. The CDR3 nucleotides read TGTGCCAGCAGTTTAGGGCGGGCCCAAGAGACCCAGTACTTC.

Written as DNA, the CDR3 is TGTGCCAGCTCCCCTGGGCGGAGTAGCACAGATACGCAGTATTTT. Protein sequence: CASSPGRSSTDTQYF. This sequence joins TRBV18 and TRBJ2-3; no reliable D call. Germline assignment: CDR1 KGHSH and CDR2 LQKENI. The CDR3 loop spans 15 amino acids. Trimming shortened V by 6 bases and J by 0 bases, and 13 bases separated the two germline ends.

This clonotype was picked up a small number of times. V gene TRBV20-1 combines with J gene TRBJ1-5, with a weak D call TRBD1 (5 bases). CDR1 and CDR2 (germline): DFQATT, SNEGSKA (reference sequence). There are 13 residues in the CDR3. The germline V and J ends were trimmed by 6 bases and 4 bases, with 13 bases remaining between them. CDR3 bases: TGCAGTGCCAATTGGGGGGGGAATCAGCCCCAGCATTTT. The encoded protein is CSANWGGNQPQHF.

This chain uses TRBV6-1 with TRBJ1-5, with D unresolved. Trimming took 6 bases from V and 3 from J, leaving 15 bases between them. This CDR3 contains 15 residues. Germline assignment: CDR1 MNHNS and CDR2 SASEGT. In nucleotides, the CDR3 is TGTGCCAGCAGCGCCATTAACGGAGTCAATCAGCCCCAGCATTTT. Its translation: CASSAINGVNQPQHF.

The V gene is TRBV4-1, the J gene TRBJ1-1; D is unresolved. The V and J ends lost 4 bases and 1 base respectively, with 13 bases between them. This CDR3 contains 15 residues. Germline CDR1 and CDR2: MGHRA and YSYEKL. The CDR3 loop reads CASSRGEGANTEAFF. The CDR3 DNA reads as TGCGCCAGCAGCCGCGGGGAGGGCGCGAACACTGAAGCTTTCTTT.

The gene calls are TRBV7-6 and TRBJ2-1; the D is unclear. The CDR3 has 13 residues. From germline, CDR1 is SGHVS and CDR2 FNYEAQ. Trimming removed 1 base from V and 9 bases from J, with 10 bases in between. The CDR3 DNA is TGTGCCAGCAGCTTAGTGGGGTTGGCTGAGCAGTTCTTC. It yields the protein CASSLVGLAEQFF.

The rearrangement uses TRBV28 and TRBJ1-5; 7 positions match TRBD1. CDR3 length: 16 residues. V was clipped by 5 bases and J by 6 bases; unmatched bases: 13. Germline V CDR1 and CDR2: MDHEN, SYDVKM. CDR3 sequence reads: CASSPIGAGGGQPQHF. For the CDR3, the DNA is TGTGCCAGCAGTCCTATTGGGGCAGGGGGGGGTCAGCCCCAGCATTTT.

This CDR3 is CSAILAGFTDTQYF. As DNA, the CDR3 is TGCAGTGCTATTCTAGCGGGGTTCACAGATACGCAGTATTTT. This chain uses TRBV20-1 with TRBJ2-3, with 9 nucleotides matching TRBD2. This CDR3 comprises 14 residues. V lost 4 bases to trimming and J lost 2 bases; unmatched junction nucleotides: 4. Looked up from germline, CDR1 is DFQATT and CDR2 is SNEGSKA (reference sequence).